The T cell receptor beta chain under discussion was sequenced for a study of blood T cell repertoires in COVID-19. For the study at large: Whether acute or convalescent, the COVID-19 samples came from the United States, Italy and Spain. In each case, the material was cDNA or gDNA derived from T cells, B-cell-depleted T cells, or PBMCs.

Generated by immunoSEQ multiplex PCR, the TCRdb table keeps only in-frame clones and is missing some. The table includes some 150,000 clones, 87% detected once. Germline V CDR1 and CDR2: MNHNS, SASEGT. The CDR3 is 14 residues long. Trimming removed 0 bases from V and 8 bases from J, with 11 bases in between. The chain links TRBV6-1 to TRBJ1-5, with a possible D match to TRBD1 (5 bases). The sequencing input was peripheral blood. The clonotype comes from a woman aged 60-70 years who had recovered from COVID-19. CDR3 in amino acids: CASSEAGGTEPQHF. The CDR3 DNA follows: TGTGCCAGCAGTGAAGCAGGAGGGACCGAGCCCCAGCATTTT.